This entry lists 6 T cell receptor beta chains sequenced from one sample in a study of blood T cell repertoires in COVID-19. Sequencing used immunoSEQ multiplex PCR; TCRdb keeps in-frame clones, though not all of them. This table holds roughly 140,000 clones, almost 85% found once. Sequencing was performed on peripheral blood. The receptors here all came from a man between 50 and 59 years old with acute or convalescent COVID-19.

The chain combines TRBV4-2 with TRBJ2-1; 8 nucleotides agree with TRBD2. The length of the CDR3 is 18 residues. V was clipped by 6 bases and J by 0 bases; unmatched bases: 13. CDR1 LGHNA and CDR2 YNFKEQ come from the germline V gene. CDR3 nucleotides: TGTGCCAGCAGACCCGGGGGGGATCTAAGTCGCTCCTACAATGAGCAGTTCTTC. Translated, it gives CASRPGGDLSRSYNEQFF.

The rearrangement joins TRBV9 to TRBJ2-7; 9 bases line up with TRBD1. Germline V gene data show CDR1 as SGDLS and CDR2 as YYNGEE. V shed 0 bases, J shed 2 bases, and the junction held 6 bases outside the gene matches. This CDR3 spans 16 amino acids. This CDR3 is CASSVDPGTGPYEQYF. The CDR3, as DNA: TGTGCCAGCAGCGTAGACCCCGGGACAGGGCCCTACGAGCAGTACTTC. Complete variable domain (other parts from reference TRBV9 and TRBJ2-7): DSGVTQTPKHLITATGQRVTLRCSPRSGDLSVYWYQQSLDQGLQFLIQYYNGEERAKGNILERFSAQQFPDLHSELNLSSLELGDSALYFCASSVDPGTGPYEQYFGPGTRLTVT.

The J gene is TRBJ2-1, the V gene TRBV27, with 11 bases aligning to TRBD2. Germline CDR1 MNHEY, CDR2 SMNVEV (reference sequence). V was pared by 7 bases and J by 5 bases, with 4 bases of the junction left unmatched. The CDR3 is made up of 14 amino acids. CDR3 region: CASISGGADNEQFF. The CDR3 nucleotides read TGTGCCAGCATTAGCGGGGGGGCCGACAATGAGCAGTTCTTC.

The V call is TRBV5-4, the J call TRBJ2-2; D perhaps matches TRBD2 (6 bases). Germline V lookup: CDR1 SGHNT, CDR2 YYREEE (reference sequence). V shed 4 bases and J shed 0 bases, with 13 bases lying between them. This CDR3 region has 16 residues. CDR3 sequence reads: CASSEDYRANTGELFF. The CDR3 DNA is TGTGCCAGCAGCGAGGACTACAGAGCGAACACCGGGGAGCTGTTTTTT.

The table lists this clone with a count of one. V gene TRBV7-2 combines with J gene TRBJ2-3; D is possibly TRBD1 (5 bases). The V end lost 6 bases, the J end lost 3 bases, and 16 bases lay between the germline ends. Germline lookup yields CDR1 SGHTA and CDR2 FQGNSA. The CDR3 runs 15 residues. CDR3 sequence reads: CASSYYNQGTDTQYF. The CDR3 DNA reads as TGTGCCAGCAGTTACTACAATCAGGGAACAGATACGCAGTATTTT.

This clone was detected once. V is TRBV9 and J is TRBJ1-1; D perhaps matches TRBD1 (5 bases). The CDR3 has 14 residues. Germline values: CDR1 SGDLS, CDR2 YYNGEE. V was shortened by 0 bases and J by 0 bases, with 6 bases between the two germline ends. CDR3 loop: CASSVGQMNTEAFF. The CDR3 region has the DNA TGTGCCAGCAGCGTAGGACAGATGAACACTGAAGCTTTCTTT.